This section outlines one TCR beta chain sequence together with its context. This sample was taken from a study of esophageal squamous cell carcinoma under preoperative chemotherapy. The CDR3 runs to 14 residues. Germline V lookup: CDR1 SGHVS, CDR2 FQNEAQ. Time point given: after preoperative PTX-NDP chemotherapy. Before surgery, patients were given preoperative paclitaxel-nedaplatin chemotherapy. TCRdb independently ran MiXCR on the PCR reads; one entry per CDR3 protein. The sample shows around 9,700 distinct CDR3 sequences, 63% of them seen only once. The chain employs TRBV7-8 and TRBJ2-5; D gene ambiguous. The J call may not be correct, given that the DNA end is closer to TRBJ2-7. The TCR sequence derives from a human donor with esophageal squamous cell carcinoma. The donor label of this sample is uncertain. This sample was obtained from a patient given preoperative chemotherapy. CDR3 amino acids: CASSFDEVSYEQYF. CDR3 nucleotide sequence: TGTGCCAGCAGCTTCGACGAAGTCTCCTACGAGCAGTACTTC.